This TCR beta chain was captured in a study of blood T cell repertoires in COVID-19. Background on the study: Collection of acute and convalescent COVID-19 samples took place in the United States, Italy and Spain. Sample material is recorded as cDNA or gDNA derived from T cells, B-cell-depleted T cells, or PBMCs.

Original processing methods: Amplified reference gene primers provided the basis for estimating nucleated cell counts. Only in-frame clones appear in the TCRdb table, and some are missing; sequencing was by immunoSEQ multiplex PCR. V and J calls and clone size follow that table, whereas D and trimming were derived from the DNA. Of around 82,000 clones in the sample, 80% to 95% are singletons; the top ten hold less than 9%. V was trimmed by 1 base and J by 4 bases, leaving 10 bases between them. Germline assignment: CDR1 SGHDN and CDR2 FVKESK. CDR3 length equals 15 residues. Sequenced: peripheral blood. This TCR came from a human donor in a cohort sampled during active COVID-19. The gene calls are TRBV14 and TRBJ2-2, with no clear D. The CDR3 here is CASSQAGLSTGELFF. The CDR3 nucleotides read TGTGCCAGCAGCCAAGCTGGGCTAAGCACCGGGGAGCTGTTTTTT. Using reference TRBV14 and TRBJ2-2 for the parts outside the CDR3, the full variable domain is EAGVTQFPSHSVIEKGQTVTLRCDPISGHDNLYWYRRVMGKEIKFLLHFVKESKQDESGMPNNRFLAERTGGTYSTLKVQPAELEDSGVYFCASSQAGLSTGELFFGEGSRLTVL.